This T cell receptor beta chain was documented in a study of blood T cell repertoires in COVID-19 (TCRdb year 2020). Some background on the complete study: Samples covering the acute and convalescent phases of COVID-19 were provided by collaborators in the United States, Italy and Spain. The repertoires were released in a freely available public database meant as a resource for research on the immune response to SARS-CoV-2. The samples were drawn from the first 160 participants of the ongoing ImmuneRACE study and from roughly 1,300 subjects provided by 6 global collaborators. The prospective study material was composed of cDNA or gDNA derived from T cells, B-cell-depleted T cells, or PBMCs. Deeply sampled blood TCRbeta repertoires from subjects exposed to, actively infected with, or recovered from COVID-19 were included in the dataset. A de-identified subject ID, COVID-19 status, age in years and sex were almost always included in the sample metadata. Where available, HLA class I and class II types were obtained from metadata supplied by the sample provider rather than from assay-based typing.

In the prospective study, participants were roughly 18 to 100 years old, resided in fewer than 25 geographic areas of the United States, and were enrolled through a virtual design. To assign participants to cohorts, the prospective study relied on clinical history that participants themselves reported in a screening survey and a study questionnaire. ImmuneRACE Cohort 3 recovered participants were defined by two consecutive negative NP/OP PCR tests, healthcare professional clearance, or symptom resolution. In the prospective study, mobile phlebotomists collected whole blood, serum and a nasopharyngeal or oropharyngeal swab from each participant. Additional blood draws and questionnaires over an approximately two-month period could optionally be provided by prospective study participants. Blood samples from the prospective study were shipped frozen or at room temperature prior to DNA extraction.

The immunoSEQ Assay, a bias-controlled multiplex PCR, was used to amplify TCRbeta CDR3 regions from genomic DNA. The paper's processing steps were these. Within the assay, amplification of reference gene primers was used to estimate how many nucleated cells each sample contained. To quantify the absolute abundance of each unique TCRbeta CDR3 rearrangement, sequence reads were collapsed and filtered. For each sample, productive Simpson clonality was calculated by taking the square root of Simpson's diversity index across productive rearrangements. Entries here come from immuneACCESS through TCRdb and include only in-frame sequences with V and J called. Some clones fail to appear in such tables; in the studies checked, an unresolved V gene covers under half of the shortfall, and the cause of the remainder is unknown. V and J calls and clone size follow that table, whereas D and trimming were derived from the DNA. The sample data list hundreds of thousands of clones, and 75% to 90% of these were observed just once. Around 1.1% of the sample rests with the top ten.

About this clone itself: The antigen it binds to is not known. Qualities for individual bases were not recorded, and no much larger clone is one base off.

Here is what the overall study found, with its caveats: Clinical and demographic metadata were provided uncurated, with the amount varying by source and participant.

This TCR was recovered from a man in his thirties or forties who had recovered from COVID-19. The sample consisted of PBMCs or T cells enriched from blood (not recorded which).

The sequenced DNA: TGTGCCAGCAGCCAAGCGGACAGGGATGGAGGCTACACCTTC. Its amino acids are CASSQADRDGGYTF. The chain links TRBV4-2 with TRBJ1-2; 8 middle bases align to TRBD1. Reading from cysteine to phenylalanine, the CDR3 counts 14 amino acids. Of all the DNA, just the CDR3 is kept, 42 bases in frame from base 1. Trimming takes 1 base off V and 8 bases off J; junction bases not matched to a gene: 6. CDR1 LGHNA and CDR2 YNFKEQ were looked up in the germline V gene.